The next 20 T cell receptor beta chains were all read from a single sample in a study of T cell repertoires in cytomegalovirus infection. MiXCR, run by TCRdb on the reads, gives a single entry per CDR3 protein. The sample lists 650,000 to 900,000 distinct CDR3 sequences; roughly 33% were seen once. For these TCRs, the target antigens are not known. The sequenced sample was cultured CD8+ T cells from PBMCs, obtained from culture after CMV antigen stimulation. Source of these receptors: a human donor in good health (CMV status not recorded). Some clones in this sample may be carry-over from other donors' samples.

V and J are TRBV6-1 and TRBJ1-2; TRBD1 agrees at 8 bases. V lost 6 bases to trimming and J lost 3 bases; unmatched junction nucleotides: 9. Germline CDR1 MNHNS, CDR2 SASEGT. This CDR3 region has 15 residues. CDR3 bases: TGTGCCAGCAGCCTAACAGGGGGTCGTGACTATGGCTACACCTTC. Translating it yields CASSLTGGRDYGYTF.

This clonotype was detected only a few times. The chain employs TRBV6-6 and TRBJ2-4; D is possibly TRBD1 (5 bases). Looked up from germline, CDR1 is MNHNY and CDR2 is SVGAGI (reference sequence). V was cut by 5 bases and J by 9 bases, with 5 bases left in between. The CDR3 covers 10 residues. This CDR3 is CASSRGIQYF. The CDR3 region has the DNA TGTGCCAGCAGTAGGGGCATTCAGTACTTC.

The chain couples TRBV6-2 or TRBV6-3 to TRBJ2-3; 7 bases fit TRBD1. CDR3 size: 16 residues. J gave up 2 bases and V 6 bases, and 11 bases lay outside the gene matches. CDR1 is MNHEY and CDR2 is SVGEGT in the germline V gene. CDR3 sequence (DNA): TGTGCCAGCAGCCACGCCGGGACAGTGTCCACAGATACGCAGTATTTT. As protein: CASSHAGTVSTDTQYF.

The V and J genes are TRBV6-5 and TRBJ2-7, with 7 bases fitting TRBD1. The V segment lost 4 bases and the J segment 2 bases; nucleotides outside the gene matches: 14. Germline V gene lookup returns CDR1 MNHEY and CDR2 SVGAGI. The CDR3 has 17 amino acids. CDR3 sequence (DNA): TGTGCCAGCAGTTCGTATCTACGAGGGGGCAGAACCTACGAGCAGTACTTC. Translation gives CASSSYLRGGRTYEQYF.

The CDR3 sequence: CASSYFDSSFANTGELFF. The DNA for the CDR3 is TGTGCCAGCAGCTACTTTGACAGCTCATTCGCGAACACCGGGGAGCTGTTTTTT. The J gene is TRBJ2-2, the V gene TRBV13, with a tentative D call TRBD1 (5 bases). From germline, CDR1 is PRHDT and CDR2 FYEKMQ (reference sequence). This CDR3 region has 18 residues. The V end was cut by 4 bases, the J end by 0 bases, with 18 bases between.

This clonotype was detected many times. The V gene is TRBV4-3, the J gene TRBJ1-2; D unclear. The V end was cut by 2 bases, the J end by 4 bases, with 23 bases between. Germline V gene sequence: CDR1 LGHNA, CDR2 YSLEER. This CDR3 has 18 amino acids. CDR3 sequence: CASSQSLRETAFGYGYTF. The CDR3 coding sequence is TGCGCCAGCAGCCAAAGCCTCCGGGAGACCGCCTTTGGCTATGGCTACACCTTC.

This CDR3 is CASSVDGLAQYF. CDR3 sequence (DNA): TGTGCCAGCAGCGTAGATGGTCTTGCGCAGTATTTT. This chain links TRBV9 with TRBJ2-3; D is undetermined. The CDR3 is 12 amino acids. The V and J ends lost 0 bases and 10 bases respectively, with 9 bases between them. Germline CDR1 and CDR2: SGDLS and YYNGEE.

The chain recombines TRBV10-2 with TRBJ1-1, with 7 bases that match TRBD1. Trimming at V came to 3 bases and at J to 4 bases, leaving 11 bases not matched to a gene. The CDR3 consists of 16 residues. CDR1 and CDR2 (germline): WSHSY, SAAADI. DNA of the CDR3: TGCGCCAGCAGTGAAATACTAGGGGGCCCGGGCACTGAAGCTTTCTTT. Residues: CASSEILGGPGTEAFF.

This clonotype has ten or more counts. The DNA of the CDR3 is TGTGCCAGCAGCTTCTATACTGATGAGCCCCAGCATTTT. Translated: CASSFYTDEPQHF. V gene TRBV7-8 combines with J gene TRBJ1-5; no firm D call. This CDR3 spans 13 amino acids. V was cut by 3 bases and J by 8 bases, with 11 bases left in between. Germline CDR1 is SGHVS and CDR2 is FQNEAQ.

This clonotype has just a few counts. The genes are TRBV6-2 or TRBV6-3 and TRBJ2-1; the D is unclear. Trimming pared 3 bases from V and 4 bases from J, leaving 10 bases between. The germline V gene has CDR1 MNHEY and CDR2 SVGEGT. The CDR3 is 14 amino acids. In DNA, the CDR3 is TGTGCCAGCAGTTATGTGGTACAGTACAATGAGCAGTTCTTC. This codes for CASSYVVQYNEQFF.

CDR3 nucleotides: TGCGCCAGCAGCCCTGCCACAGGGATCGACTACAATGAGCAGTTCTTC. Amino acid sequence: CASSPATGIDYNEQFF. The chain joins TRBV4-3 to TRBJ2-1, with TRBD1 as a possible D gene (6 bases). Deletions cut 4 bases from V and 3 bases from J, with 16 bases between. The germline V gene encodes CDR1 LGHNA and CDR2 YSLEER. This CDR3 comprises 16 residues.

The chain recombines TRBV29-1 with TRBJ2-2, with D possibly TRBD2 on 5 matching bases. The germline CDR1 and CDR2 sequences are SQVTM and ANQGSEA. Trimming removed 5 bases from V and 3 bases from J, with 7 bases in between. The CDR3 contains 12 residues. DNA for the CDR3: TGCAGCGTTCCCGGGGACACCGGGGAGCTGTTTTTT. Translation: CSVPGDTGELFF.

Worth noting for this clonotype: One base away lies a much larger clone, so this may be a sequencing read error. The CDR3 DNA is TGTGTCAGCAGCGGCGAGACAGGGCCAGATACGCAGTATTTT. Its protein is CVSSGETGPDTQYF. The chain combines TRBV7-2 with TRBJ2-3, with 7 bases that match TRBD1. The germline V gene has CDR1 SGHTA and CDR2 FQGNSA. The CDR3 is made up of 14 amino acids. Drawing the rest from reference TRBV7-2 and TRBJ2-3, the complete variable domain is GAGVSQSPSNKVTEKGKDVELRCDPISGHTALYWYRQSLGQGLEFLIYFQGNSAPDKSGLPSDRFSAERTGGSVSTLTIQRTQQEDSAVYLCVSSGETGPDTQYFGPGTRLTVL.

V gene TRBV5-4 combines with J gene TRBJ1-1; D perhaps matches TRBD1 (5 bases). The CDR3 is 13 residues long. V was trimmed by 5 bases and J by 5 bases, leaving 13 bases between them. Looked up from germline, CDR1 is SGHNT and CDR2 is YYREEE (reference sequence). The CDR3 nucleotides read TGTGCCAGCAGTAGAGAGGGGCCTACTGAAGCTTTCTTT. It codes for CASSREGPTEAFF.

V gene TRBV12-3 or TRBV12-4 combines with J gene TRBJ2-1, with TRBD2 matching 13 bases. The trim removed 6 bases at V and 9 bases at J, leaving 11 bases unmatched. The CDR3 sequence is 16 residues long. DNA of the CDR3: TGTGCCAGCAGGTCTTTACTAGCGGGGGGGCTAAGTGAGCAGTTCTTC. Its translation: CASRSLLAGGLSEQFF.

This clonotype was seen a handful of times. The chain uses TRBV7-8 and TRBJ1-6, with TRBD1 as a possible D gene (5 bases). Germline-derived CDR1 and CDR2 are SGHVS and FQNEAQ. The CDR3 contains 16 residues. V lost 5 bases to trimming and J lost 7 bases, with 18 bases between them. CDR3: CASSPWGGAGNSPLHF. The CDR3 nucleotides read TGTGCCAGCAGCCCCTGGGGAGGGGCAGGGAATTCACCCCTCCACTTT.

This clonotype was found many times. The chain recombines TRBV7-9 with TRBJ1-4; D is ambiguous. The CDR3 has 14 residues. The V end was cut by 5 bases, the J end by 5 bases, with 12 bases between. The germline gives CDR1 SEHNR, CDR2 FQNEAQ (reference sequence). The chain's CDR3 is CASSPPGRNEKLFF. CDR3 bases: TGTGCCAGCAGCCCCCCGGGAAGGAATGAAAAACTGTTTTTT. Supplemented by reference TRBV7-9 and TRBJ1-4, the full variable domain reads DTGVSQNPRHKITKRGQNVTFRCDPISEHNRLYWYRQTLGQGPEFLTYFQNEAQLEKSRLLSDRFSAERPKGSFSTLEIQRTEQGDSAMYLCASSPPGRNEKLFFGSGTQLSVL.

The V gene is TRBV4-1, the J gene TRBJ1-1, with D hard to call. The CDR3 spans 13 residues. Germline V CDR1 and CDR2: MGHRA, YSYEKL. The ends were cut back, 2 bases at V and 3 bases at J, with 7 bases in the middle. The CDR3 protein is CASSQFTDTEAFF. The CDR3 DNA follows: TGCGCCAGCAGCCAATTCACAGACACTGAAGCTTTCTTT.

The chain couples TRBV7-6 to TRBJ1-2, with TRBD1 as a possible D gene (6 bases). Germline lookup yields CDR1 SGHVS and CDR2 FNYEAQ. Trimming cost V 4 bases and J 4 bases, with 13 bases left between them. This CDR3 contains 14 residues. The CDR3 spells CASSSGQTGYGYTF. CDR3 nucleotides: TGTGCCAGCAGCTCCGGACAGACGGGCTATGGCTACACCTTC.

The chain couples TRBV6-5 to TRBJ1-1; D is unresolved. Trimming pared 5 bases from V and 0 bases from J, leaving 13 bases between. CDR1 is MNHEY, CDR2 SVGAGI, per germline. CDR3 size: 15 residues. The CDR3 sequence is CASSLRREMNTEAFF. The CDR3 region has the DNA TGTGCCAGCAGTCTTCGACGGGAAATGAACACTGAAGCTTTCTTT.